The 21 T cell receptor beta chains given below trace back to one sample, sequenced in a study of T cell repertoires in cytomegalovirus infection. Via MiXCR, TCRdb re-called the reads, giving one row per CDR3 protein. Of about 130,000 distinct CDR3 sequences in the sample, roughly a quarter are singletons; the top ten hold roughly 33%. For these TCRs, the target antigens are not known. The sequenced sample consisted of PBMCs, sequenced either directly or after in vitro stimulation (not recorded which). These TCRs come from a human donor in good health (CMV status not recorded). Some clones in this sample may be carry-over from other donors' samples.

This clonotype has only a few counts. The J gene is TRBJ2-3, the V gene TRBV25-1, with 8 bases that match TRBD2. This CDR3 spans 15 amino acids. Trimming at V came to 3 bases and at J to 7 bases, leaving 9 bases not matched to a gene. Germline loops: CDR1 MGHDK, CDR2 SYGVNS. The CDR3 loop is CASSDFREGGYTQYF. DNA of the CDR3: TGTGCCAGCAGTGATTTCCGGGAGGGCGGTTATACGCAGTATTTT.

This clonotype was recorded a few times. The rearrangement joins TRBV6-2 or TRBV6-3 to TRBJ2-1; no clear D gene. CDR3 size: 17 residues. The V end was cut by 2 bases, the J end by 2 bases, with 16 bases between. Looked up from germline, CDR1 is MNHEY and CDR2 is SVGEGT. The DNA of the CDR3 is TGTGCCAGCAGTTACCCCCATAGGAGCGTTCCCTACAATGAGCAGTTCTTC. Residues: CASSYPHRSVPYNEQFF.

This clonotype was detected only a few times. The gene calls are TRBV28 and TRBJ2-5; TRBD2 agrees at 10 bases. The V gene end was trimmed by 5 bases and the J gene end by 5 bases; junction bases not matched to a gene: 11. The germline CDR1 and CDR2 sequences are MDHEN and SYDVKM. The CDR3 contains 16 residues. The CDR3 DNA sequence: TGTGCCAGCAGTCCCGAGGAAGCGGGAGGGTTGGAGACCCAGTACTTC. It encodes CASSPEEAGGLETQYF.

V gene TRBV27 combines with J gene TRBJ2-3; the D gene is possibly TRBD2 (5 bases). V lost 8 bases to trimming and J lost 0 bases, with 12 bases between them. Germline loops: CDR1 MNHEY, CDR2 SMNVEV (reference sequence). The CDR3 loop spans 14 amino acids. The CDR3 here is CASRWGVSTDTQYF. CDR3 nucleotides: TGTGCCAGCCGCTGGGGAGTAAGCACAGATACGCAGTATTTT.

The chain combines TRBV4-2 with TRBJ1-5; D gene unclear. Per the germline V gene, CDR1 is LGHNA and CDR2 is YNFKEQ. There are 15 residues in the CDR3. V lost 0 bases and J lost 0, with 6 bases in between. CDR3 in amino acids: CASSQEVYSNQPQHF. CDR3 nucleotide sequence: TGTGCCAGCAGCCAAGAAGTTTATAGCAATCAGCCCCAGCATTTT.

This clonotype has only a few counts. The CDR3 DNA sequence: TGTGCCAGCAGTTCCTTTAAAGGGACAGGGGAGTATGCGGAGGATGGCTACACCTTC. Encoded protein: CASSSFKGTGEYAEDGYTF. The chain uses TRBV12-3 or TRBV12-4 and TRBJ1-2; 10 bases line up with TRBD1. With 4 bases clipped from V and 6 bases from J, the junction kept 20 bases outside the gene matches. The CDR3 is made up of 19 amino acids.

This clonotype was counted a few times. The chain carries TRBV18 and TRBJ2-1; possibly TRBD2 for D (5 bases). This CDR3 is built from 16 residues. Germline lookup yields CDR1 KGHSH and CDR2 LQKENI. V lost 0 bases and J 3 bases, leaving 12 bases between the germline ends. CDR3 sequence: CASSPPSAGNYNEQFF. The CDR3 coding sequence is TGTGCCAGCTCACCACCTTCGGCGGGTAACTACAATGAGCAGTTCTTC. The whole variable domain, filled in from reference TRBV18 and TRBJ2-1, reads NAGVMQNPRHLVRRRGQEARLRCSPMKGHSHVYWYRQLPEEGLKFMVYLQKENIIDESGMPKERFSAEFPKEGPSILRIQQVVRGDSAAYFCASSPPSAGNYNEQFFGPGTRLTVL.

V and J are TRBV15 and TRBJ1-4; D remains ambiguous. The V gene's germline CDR1 is LNHNV and CDR2 YYDKDF (reference sequence). This CDR3 is 12 amino acids long. V lost 2 bases and J lost 7, with 5 bases in between. In DNA, the CDR3 is TGTGCCACCAGCAGAAACGGTGAAAAACTGTTTTTT. Protein product: CATSRNGEKLFF. Supplemented by reference TRBV15 and TRBJ1-4, the full variable domain reads DAMVIQNPRYQVTQFGKPVTLSCSQTLNHNVMYWYQQKSSQAPKLLFHYYDKDFNNEADTPDNFQSRRPNTSFCFLDIRSPGLGDTAMYLCATSRNGEKLFFGSGTQLSVL.

The V and J genes are TRBV6-2 or TRBV6-3 and TRBJ2-1; unclear D gene. V lost 9 bases and J 5 bases, leaving 14 bases between the germline ends. Germline V CDR1 and CDR2: MNHEY, SVGEGT. CDR3 size: 13 residues. The CDR3 nucleotides are TGTGCCAGTAACCCGGGTCCTAACAATGAGCAGTTCTTC. Translating it yields CASNPGPNNEQFF.

This clonotype came up many times. This sequence joins TRBV7-6 and TRBJ2-1; 10 positions agree with TRBD2. Losses at the gene ends were 1 base for V and 10 bases for J; bases not matched to a gene: 10. The CDR3 covers 16 residues. Germline CDR1 reads SGHVS; CDR2 reads FNYEAQ. The CDR3, as DNA: TGTGCCAGCAGCTTAGGCAAACCGGGACTAGCGAACGAGCAGTTCTTC. This sequence encodes CASSLGKPGLANEQFF. Full variable domain (rest looked up from reference TRBV7-6 and TRBJ2-1): GAGVSQSPRYKVTKRGQDVALRCDPISGHVSLYWYRQALGQGPEFLTYFNYEAQQDKSGLPNDRFSAERPEGSISTLTIQRTEQRDSAMYRCASSLGKPGLANEQFFGPGTRLTVL.

About this clonotype: At one of its ends the junction is not consistent with the germline gene, which may arise from a read error. The V call is TRBV7-9, the J call TRBJ2-2; 8 bases are a match to TRBD2. The CDR3 has 16 amino acids. Germline V gene sequence: CDR1 SEHNR, CDR2 FQNEAQ (reference sequence). CDR3 protein: CASSPRSGGGTGELFF. The CDR3 DNA is TGTGCTAGCAGCCCCCGCTCGGGAGGGGGCACCGGGGAGCTGTTTTTT.

The V call is TRBV12-5, the J call TRBJ1-1; D is unclear. With 0 bases removed from V and 6 bases from J, the gap between germline ends came to 11 bases. CDR3 length: 14 amino acids. CDR1 and CDR2 from the germline V gene are LGHNT and FRNRAP. The CDR3 spells CASGLVSGSAEAFF. In DNA, the CDR3 is TGTGCTAGTGGTTTGGTATCCGGGAGCGCTGAAGCTTTCTTT.

This clonotype was seen at least ten times. The chain employs TRBV7-8 and TRBJ2-3; D remains unclear. V was trimmed by 1 base and J by 3 bases, leaving 20 bases between them. This CDR3 is 18 amino acids long. Per germline, CDR1 SGHVS and CDR2 FQNEAQ. The CDR3 region is CASSLETLLSTRTDTQYF. For the CDR3, the DNA is TGTGCCAGCAGCTTAGAAACCCTTCTTTCCACGAGGACAGATACGCAGTATTTT. Looking up the rest from reference TRBV7-8 and TRBJ2-3 gives the full variable domain: GAGVSQSPRYKVAKRGQDVALRCDPISGHVSLFWYQQALGQGPEFLTYFQNEAQLDKSGLPSDRFFAERPEGSVSTLKIQRTQQEDSAVYLCASSLETLLSTRTDTQYFGPGTRLTVL.

By its share, this clonotype is medium-sized. The chain recombines TRBV7-2 with TRBJ2-3; D may correspond to TRBD1 or TRBD2 (5 bases each). The V and J ends lost 5 bases and 2 bases respectively, with 11 bases between them. This CDR3 spans 14 amino acids. Germline V gene lookup returns CDR1 SGHTA and CDR2 FQGNSA. CDR3 region: CASSPWGITDTQYF. CDR3 coding DNA: TGTGCCAGCAGCCCCTGGGGGATCACAGATACGCAGTATTTT.

The sample holds a few counts of this clonotype. The chain carries TRBV30 and TRBJ1-1; tentative D call: TRBD1 (5 bases). The ends were cut back, 0 bases at V and 5 bases at J, with 13 bases in the middle. Per the germline V gene, CDR1 is GTSNPN and CDR2 is SVGIG (reference sequence). This CDR3 is built from 14 residues. The CDR3 region has the DNA TGTGCCTGGAGTGTACGTAGGGGAGGGACTGAAGCTTTCTTT. The encoded protein is CAWSVRRGGTEAFF.

The V gene is TRBV3-1, the J gene TRBJ2-6, with a tentative D call TRBD2 (5 bases). This CDR3 is built from 20 residues. CDR1 is LGHDT, CDR2 YNNKEL, per germline (reference sequence). V lost 4 bases, J lost 1 base, and 23 bases lay in between. The CDR3 spells CASSPLLPGRDYSGANVLTF. The CDR3 bases are TGTGCCAGCAGCCCTCTACTCCCGGGTCGCGACTATTCTGGGGCCAACGTCCTGACTTTC.

The rearrangement joins TRBV19 to TRBJ2-1; no firm D call. Trimming shortened V by 1 base and J by 10 bases, and 17 bases separated the two germline ends. The germline V gene has CDR1 LNHDA and CDR2 SQIVND (reference sequence). The CDR3 covers 15 residues. CDR3 DNA sequence: TGTGCCAGTAGTATAGTTGCGGCTAACCGCATGGAGCAGTTCTTC. Amino acid sequence: CASSIVAANRMEQFF.

The chain joins TRBV20-1 to TRBJ2-3; D unresolved. The germline V gene encodes CDR1 DFQATT and CDR2 SNEGSKA (reference sequence). There are 13 residues in the CDR3. The V end lost 3 bases, the J end lost 0 bases, and 7 bases lay between the germline ends. The CDR3 coding sequence is TGCAGTGCTAGTAAAATCAGCACAGATACGCAGTATTTT. Residues: CSASKISTDTQYF.

At least ten counts were recorded for this clonotype. The chain links TRBV7-2 to TRBJ2-3; possibly TRBD2 for D (5 bases). CDR3 length equals 15 residues. Germline V gives CDR1 SGHTA, CDR2 FQGNSA. The germline V and J ends were trimmed by 2 bases and 0 bases, with 9 bases remaining between them. CDR3 loop: CASSLNRGSTDTQYF. CDR3 bases: TGTGCCAGCAGCTTAAATCGGGGAAGCACAGATACGCAGTATTTT.

V and J are TRBV7-9 and TRBJ1-4, with D possibly matching TRBD1 (6 bases). V shed 1 base and J shed 17 bases, with 14 bases lying between them. The CDR3 length is 12 residues. Per germline, CDR1 SEHNR and CDR2 FQNEAQ (reference sequence). CDR3 DNA sequence: TGTGCCAGCAGCTTAGTTGGAGGGGGACTTTTTTTT. It specifies CASSLVGGGLFF.

This rearrangement joins TRBV19 to TRBJ1-5, with a weak D call TRBD1 (6 bases). The CDR3 contains 14 residues. Germline V gives CDR1 LNHDA, CDR2 SQIVND (reference sequence). Trimming removed 10 bases at V and 0 bases at J, with 13 bases between. The CDR3 sequence: CATQGTYSNQPQHF. Written as DNA, the CDR3 is TGTGCCACCCAGGGGACTTATAGCAATCAGCCCCAGCATTTT.